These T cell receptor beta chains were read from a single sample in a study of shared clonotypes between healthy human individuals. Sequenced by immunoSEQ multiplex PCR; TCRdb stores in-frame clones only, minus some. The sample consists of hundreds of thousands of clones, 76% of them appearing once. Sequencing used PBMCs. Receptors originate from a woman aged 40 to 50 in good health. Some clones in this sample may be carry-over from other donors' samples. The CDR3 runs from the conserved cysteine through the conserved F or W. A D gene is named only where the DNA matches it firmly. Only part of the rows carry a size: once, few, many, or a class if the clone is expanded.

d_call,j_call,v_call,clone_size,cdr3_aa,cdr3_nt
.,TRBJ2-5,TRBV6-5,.,CASSYPPGRQETQYF,TGTGCCAGCAGTTACCCCCCGGGACGACAAGAGACCCAGTACTTC
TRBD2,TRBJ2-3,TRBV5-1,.,CASRRGGDGLTDTQYF,TGCGCCAGCAGAAGGGGAGGGGACGGCCTCACAGATACGCAGTATTTT
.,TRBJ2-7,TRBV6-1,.,CASGGHTYEQYF,TGTGCCAGCGGGGGACACACCTACGAGCAGTACTTC
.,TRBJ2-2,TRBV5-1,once,CASSFGRDTNTGELFF,TGCGCCAGCAGCTTTGGTCGGGACACTAACACCGGGGAGCTGTTTTTT
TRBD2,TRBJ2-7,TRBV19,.,CASSIRLAIYEQYF,TGTGCCAGTAGTATACGACTAGCGATATACGAGCAGTACTTC
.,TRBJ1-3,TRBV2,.,CASSEFQGPTSGNTIYF,TGTGCCAGCAGTGAGTTTCAGGGGCCAACCTCTGGAAACACCATATATTTT
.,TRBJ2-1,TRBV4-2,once,CASSREDSDSYNEQFF,TGTGCCAGCAGCCGGGAAGACTCCGACTCCTACAATGAGCAGTTCTTC
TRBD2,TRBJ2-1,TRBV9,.,CASSALTGGPYNEQFF,TGTGCCAGCAGCGCGCTAACGGGAGGGCCCTACAATGAGCAGTTCTTC
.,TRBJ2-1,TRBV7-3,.,CASSRTQYNEQFF,TGTGCCAGCAGCCGCACACAGTACAATGAGCAGTTCTTC
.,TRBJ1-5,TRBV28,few,CASSLYGISNQPQHF,TGTGCCAGCAGTTTGTATGGGATTAGCAATCAGCCCCAGCATTTT
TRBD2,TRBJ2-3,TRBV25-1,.,CASSEPGTSAYTDTQYF,TGTGCCAGCAGTGAACCCGGGACTAGCGCCTACACAGATACGCAGTATTTT
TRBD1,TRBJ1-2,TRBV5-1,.,CASRPTGQECYTF,TGCGCCAGCAGACCGACGGGACAGGAATGCTACACCTTC
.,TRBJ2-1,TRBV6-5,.,CASSYNRAGDEQFF,TGTGCCAGCAGTTACAATCGTGCCGGGGATGAGCAGTTCTTC
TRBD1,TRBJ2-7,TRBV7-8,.,CASSLVPGGPEQYF,TGTGCCAGCAGCTTAGTTCCAGGGGGCCCCGAGCAGTACTTC
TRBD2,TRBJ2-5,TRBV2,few,CASSLTSRETQYF,TGTGCCAGCAGTTTGACTAGCCGGGAGACCCAGTACTTC
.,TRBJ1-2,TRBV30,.,CAWSELGADYGYTF,TGTGCCTGGAGCGAGCTAGGGGCCGACTATGGCTACACCTTC
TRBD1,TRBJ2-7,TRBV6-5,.,CASRGQGAYEQYF,TGTGCCAGCAGGGGACAGGGGGCCTACGAGCAGTACTTC
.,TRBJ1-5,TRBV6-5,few,CASSYSPDSNQPQHF,TGTGCCAGCAGTTACTCTCCGGATAGCAATCAGCCCCAGCATTTT
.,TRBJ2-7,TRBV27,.,CASSPLTRPPYEQYF,TGTGCCAGCAGTCCCCTGACCCGCCCTCCCTACGAGCAGTACTTC
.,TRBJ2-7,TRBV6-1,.,CASSSDAAYEQYF,TGTGCCAGCAGTTCGGACGCCGCCTACGAGCAGTACTTC
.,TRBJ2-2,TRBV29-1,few,CSVVRNGGELFF,TGCAGCGTTGTCCGAAACGGCGGGGAGCTGTTTTTT
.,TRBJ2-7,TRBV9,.,CASSAPEGGVDEQYF,TGTGCCAGCAGCGCCCCCGAGGGGGGCGTGGACGAGCAGTACTTC
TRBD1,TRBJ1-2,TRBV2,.,CASSDPGQGNYGYTF,TGTGCCAGCAGTGATCCGGGACAGGGTAACTATGGCTACACCTTC
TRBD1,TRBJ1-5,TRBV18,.,CASSPGTGGRNQPQHF,TGTGCCAGCTCACCAGGGACAGGGGGTCGCAATCAGCCCCAGCATTTT
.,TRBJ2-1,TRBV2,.,CASSENWGNEQFF,TGTGCCAGCAGTGAGAATTGGGGCAATGAGCAGTTCTTC
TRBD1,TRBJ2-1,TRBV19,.,CASRGQGAPNEQFF,TGTGCCAGTAGGGGACAGGGGGCCCCCAATGAGCAGTTCTTC
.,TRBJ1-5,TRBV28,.,CASSLSAGGGQPQHF,TGTGCCAGCAGTTTATCAGCTGGGGGCGGACAGCCCCAGCATTTT
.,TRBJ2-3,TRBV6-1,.,CASSVRQGGGDTQYF,TGTGCCAGCAGTGTCCGACAGGGAGGGGGAGATACGCAGTATTTT
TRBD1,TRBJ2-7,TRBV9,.,CASSPGDRVPYEQYF,TGTGCCAGCAGCCCTGGGGACAGGGTCCCCTACGAGCAGTACTTC
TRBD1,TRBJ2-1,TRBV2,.,CASSFDRGFSGEQFF,TGTGCCAGCAGTTTTGACAGGGGCTTCTCAGGGGAGCAGTTCTTC
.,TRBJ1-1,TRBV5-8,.,CASSFQRDTEAFF,TGTGCCAGCAGCTTCCAGAGGGACACTGAAGCTTTCTTT
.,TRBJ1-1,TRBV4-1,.,CASSQTPLSGEAFF,TGCGCCAGCAGCCAGACTCCCCTGTCAGGTGAAGCTTTCTTT
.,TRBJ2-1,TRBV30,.,CAWNLRRGNEQFF,TGTGCCTGGAACCTACGAAGAGGGAATGAGCAGTTCTTC
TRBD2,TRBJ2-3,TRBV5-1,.,CASSSQLAFRADTQYF,TGCGCCAGCAGCTCACAACTAGCGTTCAGGGCAGATACGCAGTATTTT
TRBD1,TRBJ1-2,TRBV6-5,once,CASSYSGGQGDYGYTF,TGTGCCAGCAGTTACTCGGGTGGACAGGGGGACTATGGCTACACCTTC
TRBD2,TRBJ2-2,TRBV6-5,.,CASRPGGGLGELFF,TGTGCCAGCAGGCCGGGAGGGGGGCTCGGGGAGCTGTTTTTT
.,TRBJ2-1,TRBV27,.,CASTYLNSSYNEQFF,TGTGCCAGCACCTACCTTAACAGCTCCTACAATGAGCAGTTCTTC
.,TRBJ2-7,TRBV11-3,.,CASSLVGTSYEQYF,TGTGCCAGCAGCTTAGTAGGGACCAGCTACGAGCAGTACTTC
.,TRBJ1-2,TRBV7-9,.,CASSSGQRAVGGYTF,TGTGCCAGCAGCTCCGGACAGCGGGCTGTCGGTGGCTACACCTTC
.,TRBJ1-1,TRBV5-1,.,CASSLESGRMRAFF,TGCGCCAGCAGCTTGGAGTCGGGGCGGATGAGAGCTTTCTTT
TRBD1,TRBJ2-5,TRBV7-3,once,CASSLGGQGGETQYF,TGTGCCAGCAGCTTAGGGGGACAGGGCGGTGAGACCCAGTACTTC
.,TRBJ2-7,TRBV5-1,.,CASSLGGRVAEEQYF,TGCGCCAGCAGCTTGGGAGGCAGGGTGGCGGAGGAGCAGTACTTC
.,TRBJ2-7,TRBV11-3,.,CASSQRSSSYEQYF,TGTGCCAGCAGCCAACGTTCAAGCTCCTACGAGCAGTACTTC
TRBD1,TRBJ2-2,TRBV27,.,CASMARTGVTGELFF,TGTGCCAGCATGGCCCGGACAGGGGTCACCGGGGAGCTGTTTTTT
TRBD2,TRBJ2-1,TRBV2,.,CASSLAGVNEQFF,TGTGCCAGCAGCCTAGCGGGAGTCAATGAGCAGTTCTTC